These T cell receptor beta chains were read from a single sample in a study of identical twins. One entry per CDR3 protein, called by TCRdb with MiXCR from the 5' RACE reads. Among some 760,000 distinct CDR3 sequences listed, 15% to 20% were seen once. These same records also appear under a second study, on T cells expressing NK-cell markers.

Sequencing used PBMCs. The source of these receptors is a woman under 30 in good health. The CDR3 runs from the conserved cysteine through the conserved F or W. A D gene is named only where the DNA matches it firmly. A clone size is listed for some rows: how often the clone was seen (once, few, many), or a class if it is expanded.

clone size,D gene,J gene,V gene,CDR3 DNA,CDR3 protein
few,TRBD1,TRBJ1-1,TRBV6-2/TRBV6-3,TGTGCCAGCAGTTACACGGACAGGGCGAACACTGAAGCTTTCTTT,CASSYTDRANTEAFF
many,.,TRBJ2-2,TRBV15,TGTGCCACCAGCAGAGGAATGGTCTCTGGGGAGCTGTTTTTT,CATSRGMVSGELFF
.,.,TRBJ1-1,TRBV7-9,TGTGCCAGCAGCTCGTTGGGGCCTGGGTTCTTT,CASSSLGPGFF
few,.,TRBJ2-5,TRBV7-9,TGTGCCAGCAGCTCCAGTTTGGGGGGCGGTTTGTCAGAGACCCAGTACTTC,CASSSSLGGGLSETQYF
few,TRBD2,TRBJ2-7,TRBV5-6,TGTGCCAGCAGGCGGGAGACGGGACGAGGGTACTTC,CASRRETGRGYF
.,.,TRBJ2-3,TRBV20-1,TGCAGTGCTGGTTCGTATCCTAGCACAGATACGCAGTATTTT,CSAGSYPSTDTQYF
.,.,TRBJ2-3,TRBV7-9,TGTGCCAGCAGTCATAAGGGGAGCACAGATACGCAGTATTTT,CASSHKGSTDTQYF
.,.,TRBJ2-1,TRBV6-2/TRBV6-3,TGTGCCAGCAGTTACTCTCAGGGCCTCTACAATGAGCAGTTCTTC,CASSYSQGLYNEQFF
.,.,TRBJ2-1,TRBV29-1,TGCAGCGCAGCGGCAGGGATAAGCTACAATGAGCAGTTCTTC,CSAAAGISYNEQFF
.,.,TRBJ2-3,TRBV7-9,TGTGCCAGCAGCTTGTCCGAGGGCCCAGATACGCAGTATTTT,CASSLSEGPDTQYF
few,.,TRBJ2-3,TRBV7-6,TGTGCCAGCAGCCCAGTGGGGGGAGGTGGTCCAGATACGCAGTATTTT,CASSPVGGGGPDTQYF
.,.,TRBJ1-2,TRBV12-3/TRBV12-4,TGTGCCAGCAGCCCCGAGACGGGACACCATCGGGGCTACACCTTC,CASSPETGHHRGYTF
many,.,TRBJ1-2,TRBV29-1,TGCAGCGTCGTTAGGGGAAACTATGGCTACACCTTC,CSVVRGNYGYTF
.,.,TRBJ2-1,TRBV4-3,TGCGCCAGCAGCCAAGATCTTGGAATAGTCAATGAGCAGTTCTTC,CASSQDLGIVNEQFF
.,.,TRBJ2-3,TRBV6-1,TGTGCCAGCAACGTACACGGGAGCACAGATACGCAGTATTTT,CASNVHGSTDTQYF
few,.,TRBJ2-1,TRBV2,TGTGCCAGCAGTGAAAGAGCGAACGAGCAGTTCTTC,CASSERANEQFF
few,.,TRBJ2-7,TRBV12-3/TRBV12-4,TGTGCCAGCGGTTGGGGGAACGAGCAGTACTTC,CASGWGNEQYF
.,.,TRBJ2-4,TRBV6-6,TGTGCCAGCAGGGGTCCCACCCAAAACATTCAGTACTTC,CASRGPTQNIQYF
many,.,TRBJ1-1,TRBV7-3,TGTGCCAGCAGCTTAAGCCGGGGTAGGGACACTGAAGCTTTCTTT,CASSLSRGRDTEAFF
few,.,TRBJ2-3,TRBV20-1,TGCAGTGCTACACCCGGGAGACTTCGAGATACGCAGTATTTT,CSATPGRLRDTQYF
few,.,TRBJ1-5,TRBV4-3,TGCGCCAGCAGCCAAGGGCAGGGGCCCCAGCATTTT,CASSQGQGPQHF
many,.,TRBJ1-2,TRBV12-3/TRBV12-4,TGTGCCAGCAGTTTCGGGGAGGGCTACACCTTC,CASSFGEGYTF
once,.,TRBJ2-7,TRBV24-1,TGTGCCACCAGTGATTTAAGGCAGGCTACCTACGAGCAGTACTTC,CATSDLRQATYEQYF
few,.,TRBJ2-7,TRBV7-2,TGTGCCAGCAGCCCGTCCCTTAGCGCCTACGAGCAGTACTTC,CASSPSLSAYEQYF
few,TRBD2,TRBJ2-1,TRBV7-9,TGTGCCAGCAAACCCGGGACTAGCGGGACAAATTCCAATGAGCAGTTCTTC,CASKPGTSGTNSNEQFF
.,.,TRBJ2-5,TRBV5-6,TGTGCCAGCAGCCGCTTGGACGTACAACAAGAGACCCAGTACTTC,CASSRLDVQQETQYF
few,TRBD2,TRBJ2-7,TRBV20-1,TGCAGTGCTAGTCTGGCTTCGGGAGCGGGATCCTACGAGCAGTACTTC,CSASLASGAGSYEQYF
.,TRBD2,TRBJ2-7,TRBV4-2,TGTGCCGCTCGGGGGCGGGGGGATGAGCAGTACTTC,CAARGRGDEQYF
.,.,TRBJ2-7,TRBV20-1,TGCAGTGCTAGCCGGGGCAGATCTGGGGAGCAGTACTTC,CSASRGRSGEQYF
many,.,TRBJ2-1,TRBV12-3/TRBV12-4,TGTGCCAGCAGTGACTCCCCGGGACAAACCTACAATGAGCAGTTCTTC,CASSDSPGQTYNEQFF
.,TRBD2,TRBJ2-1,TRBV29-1,TGCAGCGTTGTAAAGGGGACTAGCGGGTACAATGAGCAGTTCTTC,CSVVKGTSGYNEQFF
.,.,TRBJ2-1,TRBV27,TGTGCCAGCAGTTTAAAGGGCGCGGGAAGGAGGGGTGAGCAGTTCTTC,CASSLKGAGRRGEQFF
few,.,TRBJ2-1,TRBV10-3,TGTGCCATCAGTGAGGGGGCGAGCCGACGGTACAATGAGCAGTTCTTC,CAISEGASRRYNEQFF
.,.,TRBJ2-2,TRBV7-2,TGTGCCAGCAGCCCATCGGGCGCCTTAAGACTGTTTTTT,CASSPSGALRLFF
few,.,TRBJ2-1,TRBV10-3,TGTGCCATCAGTGAGTCGAGGGGACAGCAGTTCTTC,CAISESRGQQFF
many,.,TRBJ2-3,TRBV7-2,TGTGCCAGCAGCTTGTTCGGGACAAGCACAGATACGCAGTATTTT,CASSLFGTSTDTQYF
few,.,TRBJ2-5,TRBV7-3,TGTGCCAGCAGCCTGCTACCGGGACCTACGGAGACCCAGTACTTC,CASSLLPGPTETQYF
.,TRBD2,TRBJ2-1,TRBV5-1,TGCGCCAGCAGCTTGATGAGCGGGGGCTCCTACAATGAGCAGTTCTTC,CASSLMSGGSYNEQFF
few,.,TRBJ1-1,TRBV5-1,TGCGCCAGCAGCCCCAGGCCTCCTAACACTGAAGCTTTCTTT,CASSPRPPNTEAFF
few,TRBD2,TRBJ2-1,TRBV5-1,TGCGCCAGCAGCTTGAGGCTAGCGGGAGCTCCCTACAATGAGCAGTTCTTC,CASSLRLAGAPYNEQFF
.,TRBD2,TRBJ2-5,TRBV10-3,TGTGCCATCAGTGAGGGGAGGACTAGCGGTCAAGAGACCCAGTACTTC,CAISEGRTSGQETQYF
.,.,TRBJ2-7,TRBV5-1,TGCGCCAGCCAGGAGGTAAGCGACGGGTACGAGCAGTACTTC,CASQEVSDGYEQYF
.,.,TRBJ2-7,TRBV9,TGTGCCAGCAGCGTTGTGACAGGTCACAGGAAATTCTACGAGCAGTACTTC,CASSVVTGHRKFYEQYF
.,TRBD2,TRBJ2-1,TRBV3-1,TGTGCCAGCAGCGAAGAGTCACTAGCGGGAAATGAGCAGTTCTTC,CASSEESLAGNEQFF
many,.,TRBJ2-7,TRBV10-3,TGTGCCATCAGTGAGTTCCCCTACTGGCGCTCTGTCTACGAGCAGTACTTC,CAISEFPYWRSVYEQYF
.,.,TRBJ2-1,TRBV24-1,TGTGCCACCAGTGCCCAAGGGGGTGAGCAGTTCTTC,CATSAQGGEQFF
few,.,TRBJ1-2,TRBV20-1,TGCAGTGCTAGAGTGGCAGTAAACTATGGCTACACCTTC,CSARVAVNYGYTF
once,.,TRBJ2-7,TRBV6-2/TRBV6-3,TGTGCCAGCACCGTGAGGAGCGGCAGCTCCTACGAGCAGTACTTC,CASTVRSGSSYEQYF
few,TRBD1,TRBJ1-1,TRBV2,TGTGCCAGCAGCCGAGCGGACAGGGGAACCGAAGCTTTCTTT,CASSRADRGTEAFF
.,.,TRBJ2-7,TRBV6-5,TGTGCCAGCAGTTACCTCCGGGACTACGAGCAGTACTTC,CASSYLRDYEQYF
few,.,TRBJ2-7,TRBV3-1,TGTGCCAGCAGCCTCCGGGACTTCTCCCAGAACGAGCAGTACTTC,CASSLRDFSQNEQYF
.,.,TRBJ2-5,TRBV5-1,TGCGCCAGCAGCCGAGGGGGGGTTGAAGAGACCCAGTACTTC,CASSRGGVEETQYF
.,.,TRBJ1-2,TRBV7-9,TGTGCCAGCAGCTTACTCTATCGCGGGTCATTTGGAAATGGCTACACCTTC,CASSLLYRGSFGNGYTF
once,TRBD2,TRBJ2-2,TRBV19,TGTGCCAGTAGGTCAAGCCGGGGGGGAGCCCCCGGGGAGCTGTTTTTT,CASRSSRGGAPGELFF
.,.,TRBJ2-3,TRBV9,TGTGCCAGCAGCGTTGGCGTAGGGCCCGATACGCAGTATTTT,CASSVGVGPDTQYF
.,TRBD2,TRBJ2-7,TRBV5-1,TGCGCCAGCAGCGCCGGGACTAGCGACTACGAGCAGTACTTC,CASSAGTSDYEQYF
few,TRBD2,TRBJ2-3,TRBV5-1,TGCGCCAGCAGCCCGGCTAGCGGGGGCTTAGATACGCAGTATTTT,CASSPASGGLDTQYF
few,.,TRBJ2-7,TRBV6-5,TGTGCCAGCAGTTACTCCTTGACAGGATCTCGTTACTTC,CASSYSLTGSRYF